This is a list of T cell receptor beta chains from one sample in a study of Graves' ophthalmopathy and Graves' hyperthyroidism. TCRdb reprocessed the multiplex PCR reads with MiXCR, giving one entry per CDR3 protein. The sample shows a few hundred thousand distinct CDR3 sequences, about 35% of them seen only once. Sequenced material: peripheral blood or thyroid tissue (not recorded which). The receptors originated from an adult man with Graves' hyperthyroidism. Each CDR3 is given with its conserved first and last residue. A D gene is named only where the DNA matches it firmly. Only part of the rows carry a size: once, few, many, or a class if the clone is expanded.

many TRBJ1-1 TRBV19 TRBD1 CASSQNTGVEAFF TGTGCCAGTAGTCAGAATACAGGGGTTGAAGCTTTCTTT
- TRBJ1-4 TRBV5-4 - CASSFVAGGNEKLFF TGTGCCAGCAGCTTTGTAGCGGGAGGAAATGAAAAACTGTTTTTT
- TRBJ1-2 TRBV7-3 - CASSLTGTMTDTNYGYTF TGTGCCAGCAGCTTAACCGGGACAATGACAGACACTAACTATGGCTACACCTTC
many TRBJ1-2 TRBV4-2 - CASSQDLGTEYGYTF TGTGCCAGCAGCCAAGATCTCGGGACGGAGTATGGCTACACCTTC
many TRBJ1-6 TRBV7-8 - CASSLGMGENSPLHF TGTGCCAGCAGCTTAGGGATGGGGGAGAATTCACCCCTCCACTTT
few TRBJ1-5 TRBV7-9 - CASSLDPGINQPQHF TGTGCCAGCAGCTTAGACCCAGGGATCAATCAACCCCAGCATTTT
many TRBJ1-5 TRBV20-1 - CSAYTGLSNQPQHF TGCAGTGCTTACACAGGGCTTAGCAATCAGCCCCAGCATTTT
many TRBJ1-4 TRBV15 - CATSRTGRNEKLFF TGTGCCACCAGCAGGACAGGCCGTAATGAAAAACTGTTTTTT
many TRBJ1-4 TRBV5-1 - CASSSSGQRNEKLFF TGCGCCAGCAGCAGTTCTGGACAAAGAAATGAAAAACTGTTTTTT
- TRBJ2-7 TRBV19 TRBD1 CASSMGTGNEQYF TGTGCCAGTAGTATGGGGACAGGGAATGAGCAGTACTTC
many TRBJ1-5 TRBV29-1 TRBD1 CSVGTGRDQPQHF TGCAGCGTTGGGACAGGGAGGGATCAGCCCCAGCATTTT
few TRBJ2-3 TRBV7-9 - CASSRWITDTQYF TGTGCCAGCAGCCGCTGGATCACAGATACGCAGTATTTT
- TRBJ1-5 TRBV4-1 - CVSSQETPDSNSNQPQHF TGCGTCAGCAGCCAAGAGACCCCGGACAGTAATAGCAATCAGCCCCAGCATTTT
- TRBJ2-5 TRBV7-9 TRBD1 CASSPITRDSQETQYF TGTGCCAGCAGCCCCATCACCCGGGACAGCCAAGAGACCCAGTACTTC
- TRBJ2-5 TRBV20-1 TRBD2 CSASRIAGDGTQYF TGCAGTGCTAGTAGGATAGCGGGAGATGGGACCCAGTACTTC
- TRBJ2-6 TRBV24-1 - CATSDIQGANVLTF TGTGCCACCAGTGATATACAAGGGGCCAACGTCCTGACTTTC
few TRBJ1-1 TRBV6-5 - CASSLAPWGKNTEAFF TGTGCCAGCAGTTTAGCGCCCTGGGGGAAGAACACTGAAGCTTTCTTT
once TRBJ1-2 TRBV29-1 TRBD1 CSLDGTAYGYTF TGCAGCTTAGACGGGACAGCCTATGGCTACACCTTC
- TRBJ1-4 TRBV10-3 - CAISGVAGTEKLFF TGTGCCATCAGTGGAGTGGCCGGGACTGAAAAACTGTTTTTT
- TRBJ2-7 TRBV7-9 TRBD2 CASCRTSGRTLWEQYF TGTGCCAGCTGCCGGACTAGCGGGAGGACCCTCTGGGAGCAGTACTTC
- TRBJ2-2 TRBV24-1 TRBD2 CATSDFKGGCAGELFF TGTGCCACCAGTGATTTTAAGGGAGGGTGCGCCGGGGAGCTGTTTTTT
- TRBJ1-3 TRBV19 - CASSNLGYGNTIYF TGTGCCAGTAGTAATTTGGGGTATGGAAACACCATATATTTT
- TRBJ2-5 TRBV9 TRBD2 CASSVGTGGRETQYF TGTGCCAGCAGCGTAGGGACGGGAGGGCGGGAGACCCAGTACTTC
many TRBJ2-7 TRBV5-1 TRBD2 CASSLLLAGGDEQYF TGCGCCAGCAGCTTGTTACTAGCGGGAGGTGACGAGCAGTACTTC
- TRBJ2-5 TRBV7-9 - CASSLSRPQETQYF TGTGCCAGCAGCTTATCGAGGCCCCAAGAGACCCAGTACTTC
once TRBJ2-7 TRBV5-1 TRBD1 CASSTDRGHYEQYF TGCGCCAGCAGCACAGACAGGGGGCACTACGAGCAGTACTTC